Below, 21 T cell receptor beta chains from the same sample are listed, as sequenced in a study of T cell repertoires in cytomegalovirus infection. One entry per CDR3 protein, called by TCRdb with MiXCR from the reads. The sample consists of a few hundred thousand distinct CDR3 sequences, around 9.5% of them appearing once. Sequencing was done on a sample of PBMCs. These receptors all stem from a human donor in good health (CMV status not recorded). Some clones in this sample may be carry-over from other donors' samples.

V is TRBV3-1 and J is TRBJ2-3; D gene uncertain. The CDR3 is made up of 13 amino acids. The V end lost 5 bases, the J end lost 4 bases, and 10 bases lay between the germline ends. The germline V gene has CDR1 LGHDT and CDR2 YNNKEL (reference sequence). CDR3 protein: CASSSLDADTQYF. The CDR3 bases are TGTGCCAGCAGCTCCTTGGATGCAGATACGCAGTATTTT.

The chain couples TRBV19 to TRBJ2-1; 7 bases map to TRBD1. The germline gives CDR1 LNHDA, CDR2 SQIVND (reference sequence). The length of the CDR3 is 15 residues. The J segment lost 2 bases and the V segment lost 3 bases, leaving 4 bases of the junction unmatched. The DNA for the CDR3 is TGTGCCAGTAGTATGCCGGACAGGCCCTACAATGAGCAGTTCTTC. It is translated as CASSMPDRPYNEQFF.

This clonotype was picked up many times. CDR3 in DNA: TGTGCCAGCAGCTTTGACAGGGGTAGTGAAAAACTGTTTTTT. Its translation is CASSFDRGSEKLFF. The V call is TRBV7-2, the J call TRBJ1-4, with 8 bases identical to TRBD1. The CDR3 consists of 14 residues. The V and J ends lost 3 bases and 7 bases, in that order; junction bases with no gene match: 4. Germline CDR1 is SGHTA and CDR2 is FQGNSA.

This clonotype was seen repeatedly, ten times or more. J is TRBJ1-4 and V is TRBV11-2, with D unclear. The CDR3 extends over 16 amino acids. V lost 5 bases, J lost 0 bases, and 13 bases lay in between. Germline CDR1 reads SGHAT; CDR2 reads FQNNGV. This CDR3 is CASSPDPGATNEKLFF. DNA for the CDR3: TGTGCCAGCAGCCCCGACCCCGGGGCAACTAATGAAAAACTGTTTTTT. Drawing the rest from reference TRBV11-2 and TRBJ1-4, the complete variable domain is EAGVAQSPRYKIIEKRQSVAFWCNPISGHATLYWYQQILGQGPKLLIQFQNNGVVDDSQLPKDRFSAERLKGVDSTLKIQPAKLEDSAVYLCASSPDPGATNEKLFFGSGTQLSVL.

This clonotype occurred many times. J is TRBJ2-3 and V is TRBV7-9, with D possibly being TRBD1 (6 bases). The CDR3 loop spans 16 amino acids. The V end lost 2 bases, the J end lost 2 bases, and 14 bases lay between the germline ends. Germline CDR1 SEHNR, CDR2 FQNEAQ (reference sequence). Here the CDR3 DNA reads TGTGCCAGCAGCTTACCGAGGGGGAATTACACAGATACGCAGTATTTT. Protein product: CASSLPRGNYTDTQYF.

This clonotype has at least ten counts. CDR3 sequence (DNA): TGTGCCAGCAGCTTACCCGGGGATGTCGCCCCCGACTACGAGCAGTACTTC. This gives the protein CASSLPGDVAPDYEQYF. This sequence joins TRBV7-4 and TRBJ2-7; a weak D match, TRBD2 (5 bases). The CDR3 runs to 17 residues. The ends were cut back, 2 bases at V and 3 bases at J, with 20 bases in the middle. Germline assignment: CDR1 SGHVT and CDR2 SQSDAQ.

This clonotype was observed many times. The chain carries TRBV7-2 and TRBJ1-2; D call uncertain. Germline CDR1 is SGHTA and CDR2 is FQGNSA. The germline V and J ends were trimmed by 5 bases and 6 bases, with 13 bases remaining between them. The CDR3 length is 13 residues. CDR3 region: CASSPWTGNGYTF. CDR3 nucleotides: TGTGCCAGCAGCCCCTGGACTGGTAATGGCTACACCTTC.

This clonotype showed up just a few times. This chain connects TRBV7-3 to TRBJ1-3; no definite D call. V was clipped by 7 bases and J by 0 bases, with 16 bases between them. Germline V CDR1 and CDR2: SGHTA, FQGTGA. The CDR3 is 16 amino acids. This CDR3 is CASTTTSGISGNTIYF. CDR3 nucleotide sequence: TGTGCCAGCACCACCACTTCCGGCATCTCTGGAAACACCATATATTTT.

This clonotype was counted ten times or more. The chain combines TRBV7-2 with TRBJ2-3; 7 nucleotides align to TRBD2. CDR1 SGHTA and CDR2 FQGNSA come from the germline V gene. J lost 5 bases, V lost 5 bases, and 10 bases had no gene match. The CDR3 has 15 amino acids. CDR3 residues: CASSADGRVGDTQYF. CDR3 nucleotide sequence: TGTGCCAGCAGCGCGGATGGGAGGGTTGGAGATACGCAGTATTTT.

The J gene is TRBJ2-7, the V gene TRBV18; 9 bases match TRBD1. J gave up 3 bases and V 10 bases, and 4 bases lay outside the gene matches. This CDR3 has 12 amino acids. Germline CDR1 KGHSH, CDR2 LQKENI. The CDR3 here is CAIDRGDYEQYF. Here the CDR3 DNA reads TGTGCCATCGACAGGGGGGACTACGAGCAGTACTTC.

V gene TRBV10-3 combines with J gene TRBJ2-3; D may match TRBD1 or TRBD2 (7 bases each). Between the trimmed V and J ends, which lost 4 bases and 5 bases, there was a span of 13 bases. The CDR3 contains 14 residues. Germline V gene data show CDR1 as ENHRY and CDR2 as SYGVKD. CDR3 sequence reads: CAISGDREGDTQYF. The CDR3, as DNA: TGTGCCATCAGTGGAGACAGGGAGGGAGATACGCAGTATTTT.

This clonotype came up many times. This chain uses TRBV6-6 with TRBJ2-1; TRBD1 aligns across 7 bases. Trimming at V came to 4 bases and at J to 7 bases, leaving 16 bases not matched to a gene. There are 17 residues in the CDR3. Per germline, CDR1 MNHNY and CDR2 SVGAGI (reference sequence). The CDR3 DNA is TGTGCCAGCAGTTCACACAATAACGGGCAGGGGGTTAATGAGCAGTTCTTC. This sequence encodes CASSSHNNGQGVNEQFF.

This clonotype has only a few counts. The chain carries TRBV6-5 and TRBJ1-5; 7 bases align to TRBD1. The CDR3 length is 15 residues. After removal of 6 bases from V and 3 bases from J, the junction contained 8 bases not matched to a gene. CDR1 and CDR2 (germline): MNHEY, SVGAGI. The CDR3 sequence: CASRTDRWDNQPQHF. The CDR3 DNA sequence: TGTGCCAGCAGGACGGACAGGTGGGACAATCAGCCCCAGCATTTT.

CDR3 sequence: CASGGGQGNGYTF. The CDR3 DNA sequence: TGTGCCTCTGGGGGGGGGCAAGGGAATGGCTACACCTTC. J is TRBJ1-2 and V is TRBV30; D is perhaps TRBD1 (6 bases). This CDR3 is 13 amino acids long. Germline V CDR1 and CDR2: GTSNPN, SVGIG (reference sequence). Trimming removed 7 bases at V and 6 bases at J, with 18 bases between.

This clonotype occurred many times. The chain combines TRBV12-3 or TRBV12-4 with TRBJ2-3; no firm D call. The CDR3 extends over 13 amino acids. Trimming took 4 bases from V and 3 from J, leaving 8 bases between them. DNA of the CDR3: TGTGCCAGCAGTTCCCTCGCGACAGATACGCAGTATTTT. It translates to CASSSLATDTQYF.

The V and J genes are TRBV5-6 and TRBJ2-4; weak D call: TRBD2 (5 bases). CDR3 length: 12 residues. The germline gives CDR1 SGHDT, CDR2 YYEEEE. V lost 4 bases and J 7 bases, leaving 9 bases between the germline ends. CDR3 bases: TGTGCCAGCAGCGCAACGGGGAACATTCAGTACTTC. Amino acids: CASSATGNIQYF.

The chain has TRBV10-3 and TRBJ2-1, with D maybe TRBD2 (6 bases). Germline assignment: CDR1 ENHRY and CDR2 SYGVKD. CDR3 length equals 13 residues. V lost 7 bases, J lost 9 bases, and 16 bases lay in between. The CDR3 loop is CAITPGGDTEQFF. Here the CDR3 DNA reads TGTGCCATCACACCCGGCGGGGATACTGAGCAGTTCTTC.

In this sample, this clonotype turned up many times. V is TRBV28 and J is TRBJ1-6, with 10 nucleotides matching TRBD1. The V segment lost 5 bases and the J segment 10 bases; nucleotides outside the gene matches: 5. Germline loops: CDR1 MDHEN, CDR2 SYDVKM. This CDR3 region has 14 residues. In DNA, the CDR3 is TGTGCCAGCAGTAGGGACAGGGGACTCTCACCCCTCCACTTT. This sequence encodes CASSRDRGLSPLHF.

This clonotype occurred many times. This chain connects TRBV6-1 to TRBJ2-3; 11 bases match TRBD2. The CDR3 sequence is 23 residues long. Germline V CDR1 and CDR2: MNHNS, SASEGT. With V trimmed by 5 bases and J by 0 bases, 25 bases remained unmatched. CDR3 region: CASSLLTFYGTSGPRPSTDTQYF. The CDR3, as DNA: TGTGCCAGCAGTCTACTAACCTTTTACGGGACTAGCGGACCCCGACCGAGCACAGATACGCAGTATTTT.

The chain has TRBV7-6 and TRBJ2-7; possibly TRBD2 for D (6 bases). V was clipped by 0 bases and J by 7 bases, with 19 bases between them. Per germline, CDR1 SGHVS and CDR2 FNYEAQ. The length of the CDR3 is 16 residues. The CDR3 coding sequence is TGTGCCAGCAGCTTAGCGCAACCGGGACTCCCGAAAGAGCAGTACTTC. Its translation: CASSLAQPGLPKEQYF. Filled out from reference TRBV7-6 and TRBJ2-7, the complete variable domain reads GAGVSQSPRYKVTKRGQDVALRCDPISGHVSLYWYRQALGQGPEFLTYFNYEAQQDKSGLPNDRFSAERPEGSISTLTIQRTEQRDSAMYRCASSLAQPGLPKEQYFGPGTRLTVT.

The genes are TRBV6-2 or TRBV6-3 and TRBJ2-2, with a possible D match to TRBD1 (5 bases). This CDR3 has 12 residues. CDR1 and CDR2 (germline): MNHEY, SVGEGT. Trimming took off 10 bases at V and 5 bases at J, with 11 bases between the two ends. CDR3 amino acids: CAIWQGTGELFF. The CDR3 DNA sequence: TGTGCCATTTGGCAGGGAACCGGGGAGCTGTTTTTT.